These T cell receptor beta chains were read from a single sample in a study of blood T cells in healthy people across ages. TCRdb fed the 5' RACE reads into MiXCR, producing one record per CDR3 protein. The table has roughly 1.6 million distinct CDR3 sequences, roughly 30% seen once. Sequencing input: blood. All receptors derive from a woman younger than 45 in good health. Each CDR3 is given with its conserved first and last residue. D genes are given only for firm matches. For some rows the clone size is stated as once, few or many, or as a class when expanded; others skip it.

>TRBV9|TRBJ1-1|13|NA|once
CASKREVNTEAFF
TGTGCCAGCAAAAGGGAGGTGAACACTGAAGCTTTCTTT
>TRBV7-9|TRBJ2-5|15|NA|NA
CASSSRGISQETQYF
TGTGCCAGCAGCAGCCGGGGTATAAGCCAAGAGACCCAGTACTTC
>TRBV19|TRBJ1-6|12|NA|NA
CASGTGTLALHF
TGTGCCAGTGGTACCGGGACTCTCGCCCTCCACTTT
>TRBV6-6|TRBJ2-7|14|NA|few
CASSYSTGYYEQYF
TGTGCCAGCAGTTACTCGACAGGTTACTACGAGCAGTACTTC
>TRBV28|TRBJ2-7|13|NA|few
CASSGTPSYEQYF
TGTGCCAGCAGTGGGACACCTTCCTACGAGCAGTACTTC
>TRBV7-3|TRBJ1-2|17|TRBD1|many
CASSPGSGQLSSYGYTF
TGTGCCAGCAGCCCCGGGTCGGGACAGTTGAGTTCCTATGGCTACACCTTC
>TRBV20-1|TRBJ2-3|18|TRBD1|NA
CSAIGRGDRVVGTDTQYF
TGCAGTGCTATTGGCCGCGGAGACAGGGTAGTGGGCACAGATACGCAGTATTTT
>TRBV4-2|TRBJ2-2|17|TRBD2|NA
CAGSQAPGGWGSGELFF
TGTGCCGGCAGCCAGGCGCCGGGGGGTTGGGGTTCCGGGGAGCTGTTTTTT
>TRBV10-2|TRBJ2-1|14|TRBD1|NA
CASSPGQMGNEQFF
TGCGCCAGCAGTCCGGGACAGATGGGCAATGAGCAGTTCTTC
>TRBV12-3/TRBV12-4|TRBJ1-2|14|TRBD1|NA
CAGRSTGVDYGYTF
TGTGCCGGCAGATCCACAGGGGTGGACTATGGCTACACCTTC
>TRBV2|TRBJ2-3|12|NA|NA
CADRGVTDTQYF
TGTGCCGATAGAGGTGTGACAGATACGCAGTATTTT
>TRBV12-3/TRBV12-4|TRBJ2-1|14|NA|NA
CASTPGSPWSEQFF
TGTGCCAGCACCCCCGGGTCGCCTTGGAGTGAGCAGTTCTTC
>TRBV6-6|TRBJ2-1|13|NA|NA
CASSRTYEYEQFF
TGTGCCAGCAGCCGAACCTACGAGTATGAGCAGTTCTTC
>TRBV7-3|TRBJ2-7|13|NA|NA
CAGSLTARNEQYF
TGTGCCGGCAGCTTGACTGCGAGAAACGAGCAGTACTTC
>TRBV3-1|TRBJ1-5|16|NA|few
CASSQGGQVGNQPQHF
TGTGCCAGCAGCCAAGGTGGTCAGGTTGGGAATCAGCCCCAGCATTTT
>TRBV6-6|TRBJ2-7|16|NA|NA
CASSYFRQELSYEQYF
TGTGCCAGCAGTTACTTCCGACAGGAATTATCCTACGAGCAGTACTTC
>TRBV20-1|TRBJ2-1|16|TRBD2|few
CSATLSRGGPYNEQFF
TGCAGTGCCACACTTAGTAGGGGAGGGCCGTATAATGAGCAGTTCTTC
>TRBV6-2/TRBV6-3|TRBJ1-4|18|TRBD1|NA
CASSYSSEPRTGDEELFF
TGTGCCAGCAGTTACTCGAGTGAACCCAGGACAGGGGATGAAGAACTGTTTTTT
>TRBV27|TRBJ1-4|15|NA|few
CASSLRRLSGEKLFF
TGTGCCAGCAGTTTAAGAAGACTGAGTGGTGAAAAACTGTTTTTT
>TRBV20-1|TRBJ1-6|14|NA|NA
CSARFRGYNSPLHF
TGCAGTGCTAGATTCCGGGGTTATAATTCACCCCTCCACTTT
>TRBV4-3|TRBJ1-4|15|TRBD1|NA
CASSQDGGTGEKLFF
TGCGCCAGCAGCCAAGATGGGGGGACAGGAGAAAAACTGTTTTTT
>TRBV5-1|TRBJ1-1|14|NA|NA
CANPNRQVNTEAFF
TGCGCCAACCCTAACCGACAGGTGAACACTGAAGCTTTCTTT
>TRBV28|TRBJ2-2|16|NA|few
CASSFLGTQNTGELFF
TGTGCCAGCAGTTTTCTGGGCACTCAGAACACCGGGGAGCTGTTTTTT
>TRBV12-3/TRBV12-4|TRBJ2-5|13|NA|NA
CASRSDWQETQYF
TGTGCCAGCAGGAGTGATTGGCAAGAGACCCAGTACTTC
>TRBV20-1|TRBJ2-5|15|TRBD2|many
CSALNGGLAVETQYF
TGCAGTGCTCTAAACGGGGGACTAGCGGTAGAGACCCAGTACTTC
>TRBV7-8|TRBJ2-5|16|TRBD2|NA
CASSPGLAVAAETQYF
TGTGCCAGCAGCCCGGGACTAGCGGTAGCCGCGGAGACCCAGTACTTC
>TRBV7-9|TRBJ2-7|15|NA|few
CASSHAAGVIPEQYF
TGTGCCAGCAGCCACGCCGCAGGGGTTATCCCCGAGCAGTACTTC
>TRBV4-1|TRBJ2-5|15|TRBD1|NA
CASSQEQGYQETQYF
TGCGCCAGCAGCCAAGAACAGGGGTACCAAGAGACCCAGTACTTC
>TRBV5-1|TRBJ1-1|14|NA|NA
CASSFGGKVAEAFF
TGCGCCAGCAGCTTTGGAGGTAAGGTGGCTGAAGCTTTCTTT
>TRBV20-1|TRBJ2-3|15|TRBD1|few
CSARDRVTGTDTQYF
TGCAGTGCTAGGGACAGGGTAACTGGCACAGATACGCAGTATTTT
>TRBV5-1|TRBJ2-3|16|TRBD1|NA
CASSLYRGTSTDTQYF
TGCGCCAGCAGCTTGTACAGGGGGACTTCTACAGATACGCAGTATTTT
>TRBV12-3/TRBV12-4|TRBJ1-1|14|NA|NA
CASSLTGGHTEAFF
TGTGCCAGCAGTTTAACAGGAGGGCACACTGAAGCTTTCTTT
>TRBV5-1|TRBJ2-7|13|NA|NA
CASSGLGELEQYF
TGCGCCAGCAGCGGCTTGGGCGAGCTAGAGCAGTACTTC
>TRBV6-2/TRBV6-3|TRBJ1-5|17|NA|NA
CASSYPGPSEDNQPQHF
TGTGCCAGCAGTTACCCCGGACCATCAGAAGACAATCAGCCCCAGCATTTT
>TRBV28|TRBJ2-1|17|TRBD1|NA
CASSSPPDRGLKNEQFF
TGTGCCAGCAGCTCGCCTCCGGACAGGGGGCTGAAAAATGAGCAGTTCTTC
>TRBV7-2|TRBJ2-5|12|TRBD2|NA
CASSGGGKTQYF
TGTGCCAGCAGCGGGGGAGGGAAGACCCAGTACTTC
>TRBV20-1|TRBJ2-7|14|NA|once
CRRGARTSTYEQYF
TGCAGACGGGGGGCCCGGACATCCACCTACGAGCAGTACTTC
>TRBV20-1|TRBJ2-1|16|NA|few
CSASVFEARSNNEQFF
TGCAGTGCCTCGGTATTCGAGGCTAGGAGTAACAATGAGCAGTTCTTC
>TRBV4-1|TRBJ1-2|15|NA|NA
CASSQEEQAHYGYTF
TGCGCCAGCAGCCAAGAAGAACAGGCCCACTATGGCTACACCTTC
>TRBV6-2/TRBV6-3|TRBJ2-1|15|TRBD2|NA
CASRPSGGTNNEQFF
TGTGCCAGCCGCCCTAGCGGGGGGACCAACAATGAGCAGTTCTTC
>TRBV7-8|TRBJ1-2|14|NA|NA
CASSQNMRNYGYTF
TGTGCCAGCAGCCAAAACATGCGTAACTATGGCTACACCTTC
>TRBV6-1|TRBJ2-5|14|NA|few
CASSEVQGRETQYF
TGTGCCAGCAGTGAAGTCCAGGGGAGAGAGACCCAGTACTTC
>TRBV25-1|TRBJ1-1|14|NA|few
CASSALGGRTEAFF
TGTGCCAGCAGTGCGCTGGGGGGGAGGACTGAAGCTTTCTTT
>TRBV20-1|TRBJ2-1|12|NA|few
CSAQAGLNEQFF
TGCAGTGCTCAGGCAGGGCTCAATGAGCAGTTCTTC
>TRBV4-2|TRBJ2-5|18|TRBD2|few
CASSKTYPSGEIHNEQYF
TGTGCCAGCAGCAAAACCTACCCGAGCGGGGAGATCCACAATGAGCAGTACTTC
>TRBV28|TRBJ2-1|14|TRBD1|NA
CASSPGTAINEQFF
TGTGCCAGCAGTCCCGGGACAGCTATCAATGAGCAGTTCTTC
>TRBV4-1|TRBJ2-3|15|NA|many
CASSQVGTSTDTQYF
TGCGCCAGCAGCCAAGTTGGTACGAGCACAGATACGCAGTATTTT
>TRBV11-2|TRBJ1-5|14|TRBD1|NA
CASSFDRENQPQHF
TGTGCCAGCAGCTTCGACAGGGAAAATCAGCCCCAGCATTTT
>TRBV7-9|TRBJ2-7|14|NA|NA
CASSLSSLSGEQYF
TGTGCCAGCAGCTTGAGTTCGCTTTCTGGCGAGCAGTACTTC
>TRBV5-1|TRBJ2-5|13|NA|many
CASSLAQKETQYF
TGCGCCAGCAGCTTGGCACAGAAAGAGACCCAGTACTTC
>TRBV29-1|TRBJ2-2|16|TRBD1|once
CSVRTGTGANTGELFF
TGCAGCGTCCGGACCGGGACAGGGGCCAACACCGGGGAGCTGTTTTTT
>TRBV15|TRBJ2-1|15|NA|NA
CATSRDMGGNNEQFF
TGTGCCACCAGCAGAGATATGGGCGGTAACAATGAGCAGTTCTTC
>TRBV20-1|TRBJ2-5|18|TRBD2|NA
CSARDRRWLAGKGETQYF
TGCAGTGCTAGAGATCGAAGGTGGTTAGCGGGGAAAGGGGAGACCCAGTACTTC
>TRBV6-1|TRBJ1-2|14|TRBD1|NA
CASRGTGTDYGYTF
TGTGCCAGCAGGGGGACAGGAACGGACTATGGCTACACCTTC
>TRBV20-1|TRBJ2-3|15|TRBD2|NA
CSAHRTSGSTDTQYF
TGCAGTGCCCATAGGACTAGCGGGAGCACTGATACGCAGTATTTT
>TRBV28|TRBJ2-7|14|TRBD2|NA
CASSATSLSYEQYF
TGTGCCAGCAGTGCGACTAGCCTCTCCTACGAGCAGTACTTC
>TRBV24-1|TRBJ2-2|16|TRBD2|NA
CATSDSGLGAAGELFF
TGTGCCACCAGTGATTCAGGACTAGGGGCCGCCGGGGAGCTGTTTTTT
>TRBV19|TRBJ2-1|15|TRBD2|NA
CASSIRGGLYNEQFF
TGTGCCAGTAGTATACGCGGGGGGTTATACAATGAGCAGTTCTTC
>TRBV7-2|TRBJ1-1|18|NA|NA
CACSLAIPGQPGSTEAFF
TGTGCCTGCAGCTTAGCGATCCCCGGACAGCCCGGGAGTACTGAAGCTTTCTTT
>TRBV14|TRBJ2-7|15|NA|NA
CASSQRGAGTYEQYF
TGTGCCAGCAGCCAACGGGGGGCGGGAACCTACGAGCAGTACTTC